This T cell receptor beta chain was captured by sequencing in a study of T cell changes during pregnancy in multiple sclerosis. The protocol was immunoSEQ multiplex PCR, while the TCRdb copy is restricted to in-frame clones and leaves out a portion. This sample has tens of thousands of clones; 88% occur once, and the top ten carry around 3.2%. V was cut by 2 bases and J by 2 bases, with 12 bases left in between. The CDR3 consists of 15 residues. CDR1 and CDR2 (germline): LGHNA, YNFKEQ. The sample here was peripheral blood, taken before pregnancy. The chain is built from TRBV4-2 and TRBJ1-1; TRBD1 might be the D (6 bases). This TCR was sampled from a female donor with multiple sclerosis, enrolled in a pregnancy study. As DNA, the CDR3 is TGTGCCAGCAGCCAAACCGGGACAAGCAACACTGAAGCTTTCTTT. Residues: CASSQTGTSNTEAFF.